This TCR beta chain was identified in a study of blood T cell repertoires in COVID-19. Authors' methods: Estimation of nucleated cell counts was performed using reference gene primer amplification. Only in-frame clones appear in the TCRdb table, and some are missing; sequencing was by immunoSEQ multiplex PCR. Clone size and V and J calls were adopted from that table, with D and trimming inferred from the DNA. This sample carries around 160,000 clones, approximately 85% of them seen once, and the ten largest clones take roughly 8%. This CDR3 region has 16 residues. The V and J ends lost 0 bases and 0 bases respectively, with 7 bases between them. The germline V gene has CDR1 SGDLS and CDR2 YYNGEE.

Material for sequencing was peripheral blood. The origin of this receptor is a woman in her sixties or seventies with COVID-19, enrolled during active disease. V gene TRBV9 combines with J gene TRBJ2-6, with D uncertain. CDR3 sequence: CASSVGSTSGANVLTF. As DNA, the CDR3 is TGTGCCAGCAGCGTAGGTTCTACCTCTGGGGCCAACGTCCTGACTTTC.